This T cell receptor (beta chain) was identified during a study of blood T cell repertoires in COVID-19. Sequencing was performed with immunoSEQ multiplex PCR; in TCRdb, only in-frame clones are kept and a portion is missing. This repertoire shows around 150,000 clones, more than 75% found once; its top ten account for 5%. The ends lost 2 bases at V and 4 bases at J; junction bases unmatched: 9. This CDR3 has 16 amino acids. The germline V gene encodes CDR1 LGHNA and CDR2 YNFKEQ. Sequencing was carried out using peripheral blood. The chain joins TRBV4-2 to TRBJ1-2, with 8 bases matching TRBD1. The receptor comes from a woman aged 45-59 years with acute or convalescent COVID-19. The CDR3 sequence: CASSQQGAEGSYGYTF. DNA for the CDR3: TGTGCCAGCAGCCAACAGGGGGCGGAAGGTTCCTATGGCTACACCTTC.